These T cell receptor beta chains were read from a single sample in a study of a mutant IDH1 vaccine in newly diagnosed glioma. The method was immunoSEQ multiplex PCR; TCRdb's version includes in-frame clones alone and lacks a portion of them. The top ten hold 2.4% of the sample, which has 50,000 to 60,000 clones, roughly 90% seen once. No antigens are known for them. The sequencing used PBMCs, collected from a glioma patient whose treatment included an IDH1 peptide vaccine. The source of these receptors is a man in his fifties with glioma. Each CDR3 is given with its conserved first and last residue. A D gene is named only where the DNA matches it firmly. The listing skips clone size in some rows; elsewhere it reads once, few, many or a size class.

d_gene	v_gene	j_gene	abundance	CDR3aa	CDR3nt
.	TRBV9	TRBJ1-2	.	CASSVSQVVAGYGYTF	TGTGCCAGCAGCGTTTCGCAGGTCGTCGCGGGCTATGGCTACACCTTC
.	TRBV10-2	TRBJ2-3	.	CASNLVGEGATDTQYF	TGCGCCAGCAATCTGGTCGGGGAGGGGGCCACAGATACGCAGTATTTT
.	TRBV6-6	TRBJ2-3	.	CASRNHGSESDTQYF	TGTGCCAGCAGAAACCACGGGAGTGAGAGCGATACGCAGTATTTT
.	TRBV7-9	TRBJ1-2	.	CASSPGVSTYGYTF	TGTGCCAGCAGCCCGGGGGTCTCCACGTATGGCTACACCTTC
TRBD1	TRBV27	TRBJ1-6	.	CASSLVADRGSNSPLHF	TGTGCCAGCAGTTTAGTCGCCGACAGGGGAAGTAATTCACCCCTCCACTTT
TRBD2	TRBV5-1	TRBJ2-1	.	CASTRLADSYNEQFF	TGCGCCAGCACGCGCCTAGCGGATTCCTACAATGAGCAGTTCTTC
TRBD1	TRBV6-6	TRBJ2-5	.	CASSYYRTGAGGTQYF	TGTGCCAGCAGTTACTACAGGACAGGGGCGGGTGGGACCCAGTACTTC
.	TRBV19	TRBJ1-5	few	CASSIGGGVGNQPQHF	TGTGCCAGTAGTATAGGGGGGGGCGTTGGAAATCAGCCCCAGCATTTT
TRBD2	TRBV6-1	TRBJ2-7	.	CASSEAWWASGTYEQYF	TGTGCCAGCAGTGAAGCTTGGTGGGCTAGCGGGACCTACGAGCAGTACTTC
.	TRBV15	TRBJ2-1	.	CATSTGSYRDYNEQFF	TGTGCCACCAGCACAGGAAGCTACAGGGATTACAATGAGCAGTTCTTC
TRBD2	TRBV2	TRBJ2-5	.	CASSEEVAGGPQYF	TGTGCCAGCAGTGAGGAGGTAGCGGGGGGCCCCCAGTACTTC
.	TRBV7-9	TRBJ2-1	.	CASRAQGAGRAEQFF	TGTGCCAGCAGGGCACAAGGGGCAGGGCGAGCTGAGCAGTTCTTC
TRBD2	TRBV7-8	TRBJ2-7	.	CASSRGLAGIYEQYF	TGTGCCAGCAGCCGCGGACTAGCGGGGATCTACGAGCAGTACTTC
.	TRBV6-5	TRBJ1-3	.	CASSYSGYSGNTIYF	TGTGCCAGCAGTTACTCAGGCTACTCTGGAAACACCATATATTTT
.	TRBV7-2	TRBJ2-3	.	CASSLVPQFTDTQYF	TGTGCCAGCAGCTTAGTTCCTCAGTTCACAGATACGCAGTATTTT
.	TRBV7-7	TRBJ2-3	.	CASSLARADTQYF	TGTGCTAGCAGCTTAGCTAGGGCAGATACGCAGTATTTT
.	TRBV25-1	TRBJ1-1	.	CASSESKTYNTEAFF	TGTGCCAGCAGTGAATCCAAGACATATAACACTGAAGCTTTCTTT
TRBD1	TRBV4-2	TRBJ2-5	.	CASSPQGDQETQYF	TGTGCCAGCAGTCCCCAGGGGGACCAAGAGACCCAGTACTTC
.	TRBV4-1	TRBJ2-3	once	CASSQGRRTDTQYF	TGCGCCAGCAGCCAAGGAAGGCGGACAGATACGCAGTATTTT
.	TRBV5-1	TRBJ1-4	.	CASSLDSNEKLFF	TGCGCCAGCAGCTTGGACAGTAATGAAAAACTGTTTTTT
.	TRBV27	TRBJ2-1	once	CASSFSYNEQFF	TGTGCCAGCAGTTTTTCTTACAATGAGCAGTTCTTC
TRBD2	TRBV6-4	TRBJ2-3	few	CASSATSAGTDTQYF	TGTGCCAGCAGTGCGACTAGCGCGGGCACAGATACGCAGTATTTT
.	TRBV6-1	TRBJ2-7	.	CASWGRYEQYF	TGTGCCAGCTGGGGGCGATACGAGCAGTACTTC
.	TRBV5-6	TRBJ1-2	.	CASSLDTSRGTHGYTF	TGTGCCAGCAGCTTGGACACCTCGAGGGGCACGCACGGCTACACCTTC
TRBD1	TRBV5-4	TRBJ2-5	.	CASSRGTGAFQETQYF	TGTGCCAGCAGCCGGGGGACAGGGGCCTTCCAAGAGACCCAGTACTTC
TRBD1	TRBV5-4	TRBJ2-2	.	CASSFTGGSIGTGELFF	TGTGCCAGCAGCTTCACAGGGGGATCTATAGGCACCGGGGAGCTGTTTTTT
.	TRBV2	TRBJ1-6	once	CASSGTGGSYNSPLHF	TGTGCCAGCAGTGGGACGGGGGGCTCCTATAATTCACCCCTCCACTTT
TRBD2	TRBV2	TRBJ2-7	.	CASVAGPYEQYF	TGTGCCAGCGTAGCGGGCCCCTACGAGCAGTACTTC
TRBD1	TRBV28	TRBJ2-1	.	CASRSTGQTGDEQFF	TGTGCCAGCCGAAGCACGGGACAAACAGGGGATGAGCAGTTCTTC
.	TRBV19	TRBJ2-5	.	CASSMGYQETQYF	TGTGCCAGTAGTATGGGCTACCAAGAGACCCAGTACTTC
TRBD2	TRBV18	TRBJ2-1	.	CASSPKVAGDNGNEQFF	TGTGCCAGCTCACCGAAGGTAGCGGGAGATAACGGCAATGAGCAGTTCTTC
TRBD1	TRBV5-4	TRBJ2-3	few	CASSPGQGGPGDTQYF	TGTGCCAGCAGCCCCGGACAGGGAGGACCAGGAGATACGCAGTATTTT